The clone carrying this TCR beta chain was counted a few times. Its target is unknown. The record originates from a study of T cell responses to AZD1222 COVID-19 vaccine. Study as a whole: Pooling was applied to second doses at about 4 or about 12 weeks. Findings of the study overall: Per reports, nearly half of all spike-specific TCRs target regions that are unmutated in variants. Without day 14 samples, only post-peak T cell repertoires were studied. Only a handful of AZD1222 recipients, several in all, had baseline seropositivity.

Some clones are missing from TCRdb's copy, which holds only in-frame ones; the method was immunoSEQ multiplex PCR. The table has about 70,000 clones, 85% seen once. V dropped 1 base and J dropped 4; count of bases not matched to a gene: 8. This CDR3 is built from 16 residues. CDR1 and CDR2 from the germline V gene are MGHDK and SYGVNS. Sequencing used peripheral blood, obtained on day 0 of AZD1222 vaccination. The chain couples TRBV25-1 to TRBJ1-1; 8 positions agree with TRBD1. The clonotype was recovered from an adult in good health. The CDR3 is CASSELAGGDGTEAFF. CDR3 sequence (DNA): TGTGCCAGCAGTGAATTGGCAGGGGGCGATGGCACTGAAGCTTTCTTT.